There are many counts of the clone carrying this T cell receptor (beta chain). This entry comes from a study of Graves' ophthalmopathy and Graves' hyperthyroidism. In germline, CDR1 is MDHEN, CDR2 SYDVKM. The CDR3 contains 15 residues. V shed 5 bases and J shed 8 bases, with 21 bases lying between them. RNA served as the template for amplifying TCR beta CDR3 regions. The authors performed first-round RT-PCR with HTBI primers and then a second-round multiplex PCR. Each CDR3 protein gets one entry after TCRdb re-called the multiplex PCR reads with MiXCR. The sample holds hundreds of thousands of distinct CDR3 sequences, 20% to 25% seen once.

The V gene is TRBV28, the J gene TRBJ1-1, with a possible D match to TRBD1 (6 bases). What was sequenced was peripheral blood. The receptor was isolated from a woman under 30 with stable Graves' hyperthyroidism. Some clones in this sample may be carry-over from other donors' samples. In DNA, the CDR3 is TGTGCCAGCAGTGCGCCCCGGCCTCAGGGGCCGGAAGCTTTCTTT. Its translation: CASSAPRPQGPEAFF.